This T cell receptor (beta chain) was profiled in a study of cytomegalovirus exposure and HLA in healthy donors (dated by TCRdb to 2016 to 2017). In terms of the full investigation: In an earlier analysis of approximately 640 of the donors, about 260 Gb of sequence data and 117 million unique TCR beta sequences from 150 million to 200 million T cells were reported. HLA typing included class I and class II loci at four-digit resolution. A separate validation cohort of over 95 different subjects was used in addition to the approximately 610-subject first cohort. Of the roughly 400 genotyped donors, over 80% were placed in the genetic ancestry cluster associated with self-reported Caucasian donors. About five DR-DQ haplotypes were handled as single units for association and clustering, since linkage in the cohort was strong. The study profiled the T cell repertoires of some 610 subjects by immunosequencing and related them to cytomegalovirus serostatus. A later analysis re-examined previously published TCR beta repertoires from just over 650 donors and added high-resolution HLA genotyping to investigate patterns of TCR occurrence. The number of typed donors differed by locus: about 620-640 for A, B, C, DRB1 and DQB1; approximately 520 for DQA1; some 590 for DPA1; and about 450 for DPB1. Every discovery cohort repertoire had been produced on one sequencing platform. On average, approximately 250,000 unique TCR beta nucleotide sequences were sequenced per donor among a few hundred genotyped donors of the cohort, with 15% to 20% of those sequences being non-productive. Alongside the repertoire data, information on donor age, sex, ethnicity and CMV serostatus was compiled. About 280 gigabases of sequencing data and 75 million to 85 million unique TCR sequences made up an early release that covered 500 to 700 HLA-typed donors. The study aimed to test whether signatures of past pathogen exposure could be identified by cataloging public T cell receptors. To predict cytomegalovirus infection status, the study brought together high-throughput TCR immunosequencing, statistical association of individual TCRs with disease status, and machine learning. In the later analysis, no new phenotypic data were used to find candidate immune exposures; instead, reliance was placed on TCR beta sequences and their occurrence across donors. Genome-wide SNP genotypes for about 60% of the 666 donors were used in a later genetic analysis, which treated that subset as a discovery cohort. An earlier analysis of approximately 640 of the donors applied high-throughput TCR beta sequencing to assess whether each TCR beta V gene segment acted as functional or pseudogenic. Study-wide findings and limitations: Immune exposure information for the cohort was limited to CMV serostatus. Cytomegalovirus status was reported to be diagnosed by the classifier with high specificity and sensitivity in both the original and validation cohorts. In a later analysis, HLA-associated TCR beta chains were found to be more clonally expanded and to have lower generation probabilities than equally common non-associated chains. According to a later genetic analysis, donors in an Asian-associated ancestry cluster had fewer N-insertions in productive TCRs than the approximately 700-donor mean. A cluster of highly shared sequence variants was judged likely to represent a technical artifact of the sequencing pipeline. In a later genetic analysis, a missense DCLRE1C variant was associated with V-gene and J-gene trimming of TCR beta chains, and the association was replicated in an independent cohort. Specific HLA alleles were associated with 16,951 TCR beta sequences at a false discovery rate of 0.05 in a later analysis. Most TCR sequences were observed very rarely across donors, whereas some public TCRs were present in many individuals. In a later analysis, several top co-occurrence clusters were reported to appear linked to parvovirus B19, influenza, CMV and Epstein-Barr virus. Presence/absence analyses assumed roughly uniform sequencing depth across donors, an assumption that may not hold. Assigning TCR associations to individual alleles was difficult when HLA alleles, especially DR and DQ, strongly co-occurred. According to the authors, the approach could potentially be generalized to other disease states and immunological phenotypes. Because counts were too low, 15 or so rarely observed V segments, including chromosome 9 orphons, were excluded from the earlier analysis of a few hundred of the donors. In a later analysis, most CMV-associated TCR beta chains were found to appear HLA-restricted, with HLA associations seemingly driven largely by CMV exposure. Linkage disequilibrium might explain the correlated functional status among segregating V segments, but an unknown experimental factor could not be ruled out. Because some donors lacked HLA typing at each locus, the association tests relied only on the typed subset. In an earlier analysis of several hundred of the donors, most TCR beta V segments were observed in productive rearrangements about 90% or about 30% of the time, broadly matching IMGT annotations. Some IMGT-functional V segments, including TRBV6-2 and TRBV6-3, could not be distinguished by the 87-base-pair reads and were therefore excluded. In the study, 150 to 200 TCR beta chains were listed as associated with cytomegalovirus. Only TCR beta chains were sequenced in this cohort, and the absence of alpha or paired-chain data limited detectable features. A further reported finding was that TCR beta sequences accurately predicted the HLA-A and HLA-B alleles for most subjects in the first cohort. A later analysis found that TCR association rates varied across HLA loci, with DRB1 alleles showing the most associated TCRs and HLA-C alleles the fewest. A few of the identified cytomegalovirus-associated TCR beta chains were confirmed in vitro to be specific for cytomegalovirus antigens.

The trim is 8 bases for V and 0 bases for J, with a gap of 12 bases between the germline ends. The CDR3 spans 14 residues, from the cysteine through the phenylalanine. The kept DNA is CDR3 alone, 42 bases in frame from the first base. As encoded in the germline V gene, CDR1 is SGHVS while CDR2 is FQNEAQ. The cohort comprised around 700 healthy bone marrow donors. At the time of sampling, all cohort members were nominally healthy, though unrecorded immune exposures were likely present. The donor tested CMV seronegative, placing the donor among the 350 or so seronegative members of the cohort. A peripheral blood sample was collected from each donor, and TCR beta sequencing was performed on peripheral blood mononuclear cells. Genomic DNA extraction from the blood cell samples was performed with the Qiagen DNeasy Blood Extraction Kit. A note on this clone: Its antigen specificity is not known. No qualities accompany the bases; no much larger clone lies one base away.

Library preparation used the immunoSEQ multiplex PCR assay. For the multiplex PCR, a mixture combining 60 forward primers for TCR Vbeta segments and 13 reverse primers for TCR Jbeta segments was used. The CDR3 region of rearranged TCR beta genes was amplified from genomic DNA with a multiplex PCR assay. On the Illumina HiSeq System, the amplified TCR beta libraries were sequenced as 87-base-pair reads. The original methods were these. A later analysis tallied 70 million to 100 million unique TCR beta chains across the approximately 670 repertoires, and some 10 million of those chains were shared by two or more donors. To remove PCR and sequencing errors, raw reads were error-corrected and collapsed into unique sequences using a nearest-neighbor algorithm that merged closely related sequences. Alignment of CDR3 sequences to IMGT reference sequences was used to assign V, D and J gene segments. For a sequence to be retained, at least a six-nucleotide match to both a V gene segment and a J gene segment was required. Rearrangements were called productive when the CDR3 lacked stop codons and stayed in frame with V and J; all others were non-productive. CDR3 was defined by IMGT convention, running from the second conserved V-encoded cysteine to the conserved J-encoded phenylalanine. The earlier analysis of roughly 590 of the donors excluded sequences that lacked an unambiguous match to a single V gene segment. In an earlier analysis of about 590 of the donors, a V segment was called functional when productive rearrangements were above 56.7%, and segregating when the standard deviation between donors exceeded 5%. A statistical classification framework was built for diagnosing cytomegalovirus status from the catalog of TCR beta chain sequences. In a later analysis, V and J genes were assigned by comparing TCR nucleotide sequences against IMGT/GENE-DB human TR gene sequences. Using the TCRdist pipeline, a later analysis assigned CDR3 sequences along with most-parsimonious VDJ recombination scenarios. In a later analysis, every TCR beta chain was defined by the combination of its CDR3 amino acid sequence and its V-gene family, and reads without a unique V-gene family were dropped. As a way to deal with suspected cross-contamination and a sequencing artifact, a later analysis dropped approximately 570 nucleotide sequences that were highly shared and had low generation probability. In a later analysis, a clonal expansion index for each public chain was calculated from normalized within-repertoire ranks of inferred template counts. Generation probabilities in a later analysis came from a VDJ recombination model fitted to out-of-frame rearrangements, and those results were checked against IGoR. In a later analysis, TCR-TCR, TCR-HLA and TCR-CMV co-occurrence was scored with hypergeometric tests, and a repertoire-size bias correction was applied to TCR pairs. To estimate false discovery rates, a later analysis permuted the HLA or CMV assignments 20 times. In a later analysis, co-occurring TCRs were grouped using DBSCAN, and TCRdist sequence similarity was added for clustering within HLA-allele-positive subsets. Co-occurrence clustering excluded repertoires with fewer than 30,000 or more than 120,000 public chains, plus five with anomalous nucleotide sharing. This is the immuneACCESS table as TCRdb keeps it, with only in-frame sequences that have V and J called. A part of the clones is gone; compared with another copy, unresolved V genes explain less than half, and the rest is unexplained. V, J and clone size were drawn from that table, and D and trimming were deduced from the DNA. This sample is represented by about 130,000 clones; approximately 60% of them were singletons. Less than 3% of the sample lies in the top ten.

Sample: PBMCs. This chain is built from TRBV7-8 and TRBJ2-3; D gene: possibly TRBD1, on 6 matching bases. This TCR derives from a woman in her 40s in good health and CMV-seronegative. The DNA sequence is given as TGTGCCAGCCATCTAGGGGGAAGCACAGATACGCAGTATTTT. Its protein is CASHLGGSTDTQYF.